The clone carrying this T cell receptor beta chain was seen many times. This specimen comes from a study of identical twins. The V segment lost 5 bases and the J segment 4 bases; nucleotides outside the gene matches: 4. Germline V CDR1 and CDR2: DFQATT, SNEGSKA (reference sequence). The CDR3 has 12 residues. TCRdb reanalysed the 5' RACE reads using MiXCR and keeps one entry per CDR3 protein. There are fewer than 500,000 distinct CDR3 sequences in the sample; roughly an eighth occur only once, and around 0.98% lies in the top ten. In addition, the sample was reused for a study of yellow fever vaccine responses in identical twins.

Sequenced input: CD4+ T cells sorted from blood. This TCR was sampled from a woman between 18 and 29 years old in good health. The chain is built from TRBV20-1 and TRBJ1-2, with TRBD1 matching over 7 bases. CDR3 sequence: CSAVGQAYGYTF. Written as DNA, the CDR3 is TGCAGTGCTGTTGGACAGGCCTATGGCTACACCTTC.